This entry describes one T cell receptor beta chain. Its antigen is still unknown. The CDR3 covers 15 residues. The V gene lost 3 bases and the J gene lost 6 bases, with 15 bases spanning the gap. Germline V lookup: CDR1 MNHEY, CDR2 SMNVEV (reference sequence). The entry originates in a study of CD8+ T cells in alopecia areata. Study findings and constraints: Given one nonresponder, whether baseline CD8+ expansion relates to response remains uncertain.

Treatment described: oral pan-JAK inhibitor, 5-10 mg twice daily. Reverse transcribed after extraction, RNA yielded cDNA as the sequencing template. The repertoire was sequenced with immunoSEQ multiplex PCR; TCRdb's copy has only in-frame clones and lacks some. This sample carries over 150,000 clones, roughly 60% of them seen once, and the ten largest clones take 14%. The sequenced sample was CD4+ T cells sorted from blood, obtained at week 24, from a patient treated with tofacitinib. The TCR sequence derives from a human donor with alopecia areata. The chain joins TRBV27 to TRBJ1-5; tentatively, D is TRBD1 (5 bases). CDR3: CASSFGQGRGQPQHF. CDR3 coding DNA: TGTGCCAGCAGTTTCGGGCAGGGCAGAGGTCAGCCCCAGCATTTT.